What follows are 29 T cell receptor beta chains derived from one specimen sequenced in a study of Graves' ophthalmopathy and Graves' hyperthyroidism (dated by TCRdb to between 2017 and 2018). Instrument on record: Illumina HiSeq 2000. For repertoire sequencing, the TCR beta CDR3 regions were amplified from RNA transcripts. The first round was an RT-PCR using HTBI primers with the Qiagen OneStep RT-PCR kit, and this first round was followed by a second-round multiplex PCR, then size selection and purification. The public reads were reanalyzed by TCRdb: fastp trimming at Q25, MiXCR alignment, in-frame beta chains only. Merged by CDR3 protein, the rows form single entries marked with the most common genes and DNA. For this sample there are 300,000 or so distinct CDR3 sequences; roughly 16% appear just once. Of the sample, roughly an eighth falls within the top ten clones. The sample was peripheral blood. All receptors derive from an adult man with Graves' ophthalmopathy.

This clonotype has ten or more counts. V gene TRBV6-2 or TRBV6-3 combines with J gene TRBJ1-1; possible D gene TRBD1, 5 bases. CDR1 is MNHEY, CDR2 SVGEGT, per germline. The CDR3 has 17 amino acids. V was trimmed by 4 bases and J by 5 bases, leaving 23 bases between them. The CDR3 DNA is TGTGCCAGCAGTTTGAGACTCAAAGTCGCGGCAGGGACTGAAGCTTTCTTT. Encoded protein: CASSLRLKVAAGTEAFF.

This clonotype was seen many times. The genes are TRBV9 and TRBJ2-5, with 9 bases that match TRBD2. CDR1 and CDR2 from the germline V gene are SGDLS and YYNGEE. V was clipped by 3 bases and J by 5 bases; unmatched bases: 8. CDR3 size: 15 residues. CDR3 residues: CASSASAGGWETQYF. The CDR3 DNA reads TGTGCCAGCAGCGCCTCGGCGGGAGGGTGGGAGACCCAGTACTTC.

This clonotype was detected ten times or more. This sequence joins TRBV12-3 or TRBV12-4 and TRBJ2-7; the D gene is possibly TRBD2 (5 bases). The germline V and J ends were trimmed by 4 bases and 6 bases, with 7 bases remaining between them. CDR3 size: 11 residues. CDR3 amino acids: CASSSDCEQYF. CDR3 DNA: TGTGCCAGCAGTTCGGACTGCGAGCAGTACTTC.

This clonotype was counted many times. The rearrangement joins TRBV5-5 to TRBJ1-1; D is undetermined. Trimming stripped 2 bases from V and 6 bases from J, with 5 bases between. Per the germline V gene, CDR1 is SGHKS and CDR2 is YYEKEE (reference sequence). CDR3 size: 11 residues. CDR3 protein: CASSFTAEAFF. CDR3 DNA: TGTGCCAGCAGCTTTACGGCTGAAGCTTTCTTT.

The table lists this clonotype with many counts. The chain uses TRBV6-5 and TRBJ1-2, with D perhaps matching TRBD1 (5 bases). Trimming left V 4 bases short and J 4 bases short, with 13 bases between. The CDR3 extends over 14 amino acids. The germline CDR1 and CDR2 sequences are MNHEY and SVGAGI. CDR3 in amino acids: CASSLHGDGYGYTF. In DNA, the CDR3 is TGTGCCAGCAGTTTACACGGGGACGGCTATGGCTACACCTTC.

This clonotype was seen many times. V gene TRBV7-2 combines with J gene TRBJ1-3; unclear D gene. V was cut by 5 bases and J by 2 bases, with 10 bases left in between. Looked up from germline, CDR1 is SGHTA and CDR2 is FQGNSA. This CDR3 spans 14 amino acids. Here the CDR3 reads CASSRTLTGNTIYF. The CDR3 nucleotides are TGTGCCAGCAGCCGAACCCTAACTGGAAACACCATATATTTT.

This CDR3 reads CASSPSGARNTEAFF. CDR3 coding DNA: TGTGCCAGCTCACCATCGGGGGCGAGAAACACTGAAGCTTTCTTT. This chain joins TRBV18 and TRBJ1-1, with D possibly matching TRBD1 (6 bases). V gave up 2 bases and J gave up 2 bases, with 12 bases separating them. From germline, CDR1 is KGHSH and CDR2 LQKENI. The CDR3 loop spans 15 amino acids.

This clonotype occurred many times. This chain connects TRBV30 to TRBJ1-1, with D possibly matching TRBD1 (6 bases). Trimming removed 4 bases at V and 4 bases at J, with 13 bases between. The CDR3 is 13 amino acids. CDR1 and CDR2 (germline): GTSNPN, SVGIG (reference sequence). DNA for the CDR3: TGTGCCTGGACCTGGGGGCGAACCACTGAAGCTTTCTTT. This sequence encodes CAWTWGRTTEAFF.

Many counts were recorded for this clonotype. This rearrangement joins TRBV11-1 to TRBJ1-1; a weak D match, TRBD1 (5 bases). V was clipped by 6 bases and J by 3 bases, with 20 bases between them. Germline CDR1 SGHAT, CDR2 FQDESV (reference sequence). The CDR3 spans 16 residues. The CDR3 loop is CASRPLPGGGDTEAFF. The CDR3 DNA is TGTGCCAGCAGACCCCTCCCGGGGGGAGGTGACACTGAAGCTTTCTTT.

Ten or more counts support this clonotype. V gene TRBV15 combines with J gene TRBJ2-7; TRBD2 agrees at 7 bases. V shed 5 bases and J 1 base; nucleotides not matched to a gene: 5. CDR1 and CDR2 from the germline V gene are LNHNV and YYDKDF (reference sequence). CDR3 size: 14 residues. CDR3 DNA: TGTGCCACCAGCCCGGGGGGAGTTTCCTACGAGCAGTACTTC. Translating it yields CATSPGGVSYEQYF.

This clonotype was observed at least ten times. The chain combines TRBV6-2 or TRBV6-3 with TRBJ1-1; weak D call: TRBD1 (5 bases). The length of the CDR3 is 18 residues. With 2 bases removed from V and 1 base from J, the gap between germline ends came to 20 bases. CDR1 and CDR2 (germline): MNHEY, SVGEGT. The DNA for the CDR3 is TGTGCCAGCAGTTACACCCTCCCGCCCGGGGCGGGGAACACTGAAGCTTTCTTT. Translating it yields CASSYTLPPGAGNTEAFF.

The chain uses TRBV12-3 or TRBV12-4 and TRBJ2-2; D is ambiguous. The CDR3 covers 16 residues. Between the trimmed V and J ends, which lost 3 bases and 2 bases, there was a span of 13 bases. The DNA of the CDR3 is TGTGCCAGCAGTTTCTATCGGGCTGACAACACCGGGGAGCTGTTTTTT. Amino acids: CASSFYRADNTGELFF.

This clonotype turned up a few times. This chain uses TRBV6-2 or TRBV6-3 with TRBJ1-1; unclear D gene. The germline V gene encodes CDR1 MNHEY and CDR2 SVGEGT. The V gene lost 1 base and the J gene lost 6 bases, with 6 bases spanning the gap. The CDR3 spans 12 residues. The CDR3 nucleotides read TGTGCCAGCAGTTACTTATCGGCTGAAGCTTTCTTT. Translation: CASSYLSAEAFF.

This clonotype has a count of ten or more. This chain joins TRBV20-1 and TRBJ2-5, with a tentative D call TRBD1 (5 bases). The CDR3 runs 15 residues. V was shortened by 1 base and J by 1 base, with 13 bases between the two germline ends. Per germline, CDR1 DFQATT and CDR2 SNEGSKA (reference sequence). In DNA form, the CDR3 reads TGCAGTGCTAGAGTCCCAGGGCGAGCCCAAGAGACCCAGTACTTC. This gives the protein CSARVPGRAQETQYF.

This clonotype has only a few counts. CDR3 sequence (DNA): TGTGCCAGCAGCCAAGTAGGGAGAACTGAAGCTTTCTTT. Protein product: CASSQVGRTEAFF. The chain is built from TRBV3-1 and TRBJ1-1; D is uncertain. Trimming took 1 base from V and 5 from J, leaving 8 bases between them. CDR3 length equals 13 residues. Germline V gene sequence: CDR1 LGHDT, CDR2 YNNKEL (reference sequence).

In its sample, this clonotype was seen many times. This chain connects TRBV7-2 to TRBJ2-5; 10 bases line up with TRBD1. CDR3 length: 15 residues. Trimming cost V 7 bases and J 12 bases; bases outside gene matches: 17. From germline, CDR1 is SGHTA and CDR2 FQGNSA. The CDR3 loop is CASTLSGTGDSLKYF. In nucleotides, the CDR3 is TGTGCCAGCACCCTATCCGGGACAGGGGACAGCTTAAAGTACTTC. Together with reference TRBV7-2 and TRBJ2-5, the CDR3 gives the full variable domain: GAGVSQSPSNKVTEKGKDVELRCDPISGHTALYWYRQSLGQGLEFLIYFQGNSAPDKSGLPSDRFSAERTGGSVSTLTIQRTQQEDSAVYLCASTLSGTGDSLKYFGPGTRLLVL.

A note on this clonotype: A read error is possible here, since a much larger clone lies one base away. The chain has TRBV15 and TRBJ1-3; D is undetermined. The CDR3 loop spans 15 amino acids. From germline, CDR1 is LNHNV and CDR2 YYDKDF (reference sequence). As DNA, the CDR3 is TGTGTCACCAGCAGAGAAAAGGGCCCTGGAAACACCATATATTTT. Translating gives CVTSREKGPGNTIYF.

This clonotype has ten or more counts. J is TRBJ1-1 and V is TRBV10-3; no clear D gene. The CDR3 covers 13 residues. V lost 6 bases and J 1 base, leaving 9 bases between the germline ends. Germline V gene lookup returns CDR1 ENHRY and CDR2 SYGVKD. For the CDR3, the DNA is TGTGCCATCAGCCCGAACTCGAACACTGAAGCTTTCTTT. Its protein is CAISPNSNTEAFF.

This clonotype came up a few times. For the CDR3, the DNA is TGTGCCAGCAGCTTGGCCGCCAGAGATCAGCCCCAGCATTTT. Amino acids: CASSLAARDQPQHF. The genes are TRBV5-6 and TRBJ1-5, with D unclear. The CDR3 length is 14 residues. From germline, CDR1 is SGHDT and CDR2 YYEEEE. V lost 0 bases and J 5 bases, leaving 9 bases between the germline ends.

This clonotype was picked up many times. The chain carries TRBV15 and TRBJ1-1; D gene ambiguous. Trimming removed 5 bases at V and 11 bases at J, with 15 bases between. The CDR3 is made up of 12 amino acids. CDR1 is LNHNV, CDR2 YYDKDF, per germline (reference sequence). The CDR3 sequence: CATSQRTERAFF. CDR3 sequence (DNA): TGTGCCACCAGCCAACGGACCGAGAGGGCTTTCTTT.

This clonotype has ten or more counts. The rearrangement uses TRBV11-3 and TRBJ1-1; D remains ambiguous. The germline CDR1 and CDR2 sequences are SGHNT and YENEEA. The CDR3 sequence is 14 residues long. The V end lost 0 bases, the J end lost 8 bases, and 13 bases lay between the germline ends. The CDR3 DNA reads TGTGCCAGCAGCTTAGATTCGCGGTTCACAGAAGCTTTCTTT. Encoded protein: CASSLDSRFTEAFF.

This clonotype has ten or more counts. The V gene is TRBV24-1, the J gene TRBJ2-5, with TRBD1 matching 7 bases. Trimming removed 9 bases from V and 5 bases from J; junction bases left unmatched: 11. CDR1 is KGHDR and CDR2 is SFDVKD in the germline V gene. This CDR3 spans 14 amino acids. The CDR3 spells CATQGTDGVETQYF. The CDR3 DNA reads TGTGCCACCCAAGGGACAGATGGGGTGGAGACCCAGTACTTC.

This chain uses TRBV6-1 with TRBJ1-2; 10 bases map to TRBD1. Germline CDR1 reads MNHNS; CDR2 reads SASEGT. The trim removed 6 bases at V and 8 bases at J, leaving 9 bases unmatched. The CDR3 runs to 14 residues. The CDR3 DNA follows: TGTGCCAGCAGACGGGGGACAGGGGTCCAAGGCTACACCTTC. It codes for CASRRGTGVQGYTF.

This clonotype has at least ten counts. V gene TRBV6-1 combines with J gene TRBJ2-7; D is possibly TRBD1 (6 bases). CDR3 length: 12 amino acids. CDR1 MNHNS and CDR2 SASEGT come from the germline V gene. Trimming removed 8 bases at V and 0 bases at J, with 8 bases between. The CDR3: CASGQFSYEQYF. DNA for the CDR3: TGTGCCAGCGGACAGTTCTCCTACGAGCAGTACTTC.

This clonotype was observed a few times. V gene TRBV12-3 or TRBV12-4 combines with J gene TRBJ2-5; weak D call: TRBD1 (6 bases). V was cut by 5 bases and J by 4 bases, with 17 bases left in between. The CDR3 has 15 amino acids. The CDR3 region is CASSRGQQGGETQYF. Written as DNA, the CDR3 is TGTGCCAGCAGTCGAGGACAGCAAGGGGGAGAGACCCAGTACTTC.

In its sample, this clonotype was seen many times. The rearrangement links TRBV6-1 to TRBJ1-5; D not resolved. Trimming took off 4 bases at V and 4 bases at J, with 8 bases between the two ends. CDR1 is MNHNS and CDR2 is SASEGT in the germline V gene. The CDR3 length is 13 residues. The CDR3 spells CASSGSVNQPQHF. CDR3 in DNA: TGTGCCAGCAGTGGGTCAGTGAATCAGCCCCAGCATTTT.

This clonotype was picked up a small number of times. The rearrangement links TRBV24-1 to TRBJ2-5; the D gene is possibly TRBD1 (6 bases). The length of the CDR3 is 14 residues. In germline, CDR1 is KGHDR, CDR2 SFDVKD. Trimming took off 4 bases at V and 6 bases at J, with 14 bases between the two ends. This CDR3 is CATSETGGEKTQYF. CDR3 sequence (DNA): TGTGCCACCAGTGAAACTGGGGGCGAGAAGACCCAGTACTTC.

The V call is TRBV6-1, the J call TRBJ2-1; 8 nucleotides agree with TRBD2. CDR3 length: 15 amino acids. V was clipped by 2 bases and J by 5 bases; unmatched bases: 5. Germline V gene data show CDR1 as MNHNS and CDR2 as SASEGT. DNA of the CDR3: TGTGCCAGCAGTGAATTAGCGGGATCCCACAATGAGCAGTTCTTC. It yields the protein CASSELAGSHNEQFF.

This clonotype was counted ten times or more. The chain has TRBV4-1 and TRBJ1-5, with TRBD1 as a possible D gene (5 bases). Trimming removed 3 bases from V and 3 bases from J, with 12 bases in between. Germline V gives CDR1 MGHRA, CDR2 YSYEKL. The CDR3 loop spans 15 amino acids. This CDR3 reads CASSHTDRPNQPQHF. The CDR3, as DNA: TGCGCCAGCAGCCATACCGACAGACCCAATCAGCCCCAGCATTTT.